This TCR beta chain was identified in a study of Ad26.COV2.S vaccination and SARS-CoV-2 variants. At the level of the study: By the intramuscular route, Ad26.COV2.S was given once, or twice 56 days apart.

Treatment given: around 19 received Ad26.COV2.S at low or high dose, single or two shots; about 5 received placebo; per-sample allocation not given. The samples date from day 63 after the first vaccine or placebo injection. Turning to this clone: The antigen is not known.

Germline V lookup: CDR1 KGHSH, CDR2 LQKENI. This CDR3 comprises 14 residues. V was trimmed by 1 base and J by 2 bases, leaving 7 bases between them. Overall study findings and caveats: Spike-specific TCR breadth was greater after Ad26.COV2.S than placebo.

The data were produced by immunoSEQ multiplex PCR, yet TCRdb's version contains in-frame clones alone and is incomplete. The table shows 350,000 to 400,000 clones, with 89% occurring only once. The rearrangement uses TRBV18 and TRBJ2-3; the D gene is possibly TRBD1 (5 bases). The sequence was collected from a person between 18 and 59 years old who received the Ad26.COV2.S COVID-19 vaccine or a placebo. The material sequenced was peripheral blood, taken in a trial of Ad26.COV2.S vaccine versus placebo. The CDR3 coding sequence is TGTGCCAGCTCACCACAGGGGAACACAGATACGCAGTATTTT. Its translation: CASSPQGNTDTQYF.